The table lists the clone carrying this TCR beta chain with many counts. The target antigen is unknown. CDR1 is SGHAT and CDR2 is FQNNGV in the germline V gene. V was trimmed by 1 base and J by 6 bases, leaving 14 bases between them. The CDR3 has 15 amino acids. The data were obtained in a study of T cells in Graves' hyperthyroidism and ophthalmopathy. Study observations and caveats: Appearing also in blood were most of the thyroid clonotypes expanded above 0.001.

Amplification yielded TCR beta CDR3 regions, with RNA transcripts as the source. First-round RT-PCR of the TCR CDR3 relied on the HTBI primer set. A single record per CDR3 protein comes from TCRdb applying MiXCR to the multiplex PCR reads. Of hundreds of thousands of distinct CDR3 sequences detected, 15% to 20% appear once; the ten largest clones hold 40% to 50%. On the basis of clinical symptoms, serum thyroxine and TRAb, thyroid ultrasound and orbital computed tomography, diagnoses were made. The chain combines TRBV11-2 with TRBJ2-3; possibly TRBD2 for D (6 bases). This TCR derives from a middle-aged man with Graves' ophthalmopathy. The source material was blood. The CDR3 sequence: CASSLGVLAADTQYF. CDR3 nucleotides: TGTGCCAGCAGCTTAGGAGTCTTAGCGGCCGATACGCAGTATTTT.